The text below deals with one TCR beta chain. Its specificity is not known. TCR beta sequences were obtained from blood CD8+ and CD4+ T cells. FACS was used to enrich TEMRA cells, whereas the CD8+ and CD4+ T cells were obtained by negative isolation. This specimen comes from a study of CD8 T cells in Susac syndrome. Regarding the study as a whole: Regarding the TCR sequencing and HLA analysis, the study admitted that a relatively small number of individuals were involved.

Germline V CDR1 and CDR2: LGHNT, FRNRAP. The CDR3 length is 16 residues. Trimming stripped 0 bases from V and 2 bases from J, with 14 bases between. Reverse transcription of roughly 0.5 to 1 ug RNA was performed with random hexamers. immunoSEQ multiplex PCR amplified TCR beta CDR3 across 54 Vbeta, 13 Jbeta. TCRdb re-analysed the immunoSEQ multiplex PCR reads in MiXCR, keeping a single row per CDR3 protein. The sample consists of roughly 120,000 distinct CDR3 sequences, around 94% of them appearing once. This sequence was found in a human donor in good health. The sequencing input was CD4+ T cells from PBMCs. This chain uses TRBV12-5 with TRBJ2-7, with D uncertain. The CDR3 region has the DNA TGTGCTAGTGGTTTGGTTCTCCGGACCGTTCCCTACGAGCAGTACTTC. Encoded protein: CASGLVLRTVPYEQYF.